The TCR beta chain described here comes from a study of blood T cell repertoires in COVID-19. Study overall: The samples span acute and convalescent COVID-19 from the United States, Italy and Spain.

V dropped 1 base and J dropped 6 bases, with 7 bases sitting between them. In germline, CDR1 is MNHEY, CDR2 SVGEGT. This CDR3 comprises 13 residues. Method: immunoSEQ multiplex PCR; TCRdb's copy keeps in-frame clones and lacks some. The top ten hold 6.5% to 8% of the sample, which has approximately 300,000 clones, 90% seen once. This TCR was recovered from a woman aged 25-40 years with COVID-19, enrolled during active disease. The sequenced sample was peripheral blood. The rearrangement uses TRBV6-2 or TRBV6-3 and TRBJ1-5; D not certain. The CDR3: CASSYFEFQPQHF. As DNA, the CDR3 is TGTGCCAGCAGTTACTTCGAGTTTCAGCCCCAGCATTTT.